The clone carrying this TCR beta chain occurred once. The antigen remains undetermined. Germline-derived CDR1 and CDR2 are SGDLS and YYNGEE. J was trimmed by 7 bases and V by 0 bases; bases with no gene match: 6. The CDR3 covers 15 residues. The sample is drawn from a study of CD8 T cells in ankylosing spondylitis. Libraries for TCR beta were made by quantitative 5'-RACE with molecular barcodes. TCRdb independently ran MiXCR on the 5' RACE reads; one entry per CDR3 protein. The profile covers around 390,000 distinct CDR3 sequences, with around 24% appearing a single time and roughly 16% taken by the ten largest. The study, taken as a whole, reports: In ankylosing spondylitis patients, matched synovial fluid reportedly showed significant enrichment of disease-linked clones. Characteristic of ankylosing spondylitis blood, it appeared, was a TCR beta motif comprising several highly homologous variants.

The specimen sequenced was blood, either unsorted or a sorted T cell fraction (not recorded which). The TCR sequence derives from a male donor with ankylosing spondylitis. The V and J genes are TRBV9 and TRBJ2-1, with 8 nucleotides matching TRBD2. CDR3 in DNA: TGTGCCAGCAGCGTAGATGGGACTAGGGAAAATGAGCAGTTCTTC. Its protein is CASSVDGTRENEQFF.